The 24 T cell receptor beta chains below come from one sample, sequenced in a study of Ad26.COV2.S vaccination and SARS-CoV-2 variants. TCRdb keeps only in-frame clones here, not all; method: immunoSEQ multiplex PCR. The sample includes about 250,000 clones, approximately 87% seen only once; the top ten take around 3.5%. Treatment described: about 20 received Ad26.COV2.S at low or high dose, single or two shots; five or six received placebo; per-sample allocation not given. Repertoires come from day 63 after the first vaccine or placebo injection. The sequencing here drew on peripheral blood, taken in a trial of Ad26.COV2.S vaccine versus placebo. The receptors stem from a person between 18 and 59 years old who received the Ad26.COV2.S COVID-19 vaccine or a placebo.

This chain uses TRBV30 with TRBJ1-6; 7 nucleotides match TRBD1. V gave up 1 base and J gave up 7 bases; unmatched junction bases: 4. CDR3 length: 14 residues. Germline CDR1 and CDR2: GTSNPN and SVGIG (reference sequence). The CDR3 DNA reads as TGTGCCTGGAGTGGGGACAGTAACAATTCACCCCTCCACTTT. Amino acid sequence: CAWSGDSNNSPLHF.

CDR3 DNA: TGTGCCAGTAGTAGTAGCGGGGGGCCACACCCCGGGATCCAGTACTTC. It yields the protein CASSSSGGPHPGIQYF. This chain uses TRBV19 with TRBJ2-5; TRBD2 matches 10 bases. Trimming took 4 bases from V and 10 from J; bases not matched to a gene: 15. This CDR3 has 16 residues. CDR1 and CDR2 from the germline V gene are LNHDA and SQIVND (reference sequence).

The chain is built from TRBV18 and TRBJ2-1; no clear D. This CDR3 is built from 17 residues. Germline CDR1 KGHSH, CDR2 LQKENI. Trimming removed 1 base from V and 3 bases from J, with 16 bases in between. CDR3 coding DNA: TGTGCCAGCTCACCACGCGTCGGTAGGGCCGACTACAATGAGCAGTTCTTC. It specifies CASSPRVGRADYNEQFF. Full variable domain (remainder filled in from reference TRBV18 and TRBJ2-1): NAGVMQNPRHLVRRRGQEARLRCSPMKGHSHVYWYRQLPEEGLKFMVYLQKENIIDESGMPKERFSAEFPKEGPSILRIQQVVRGDSAAYFCASSPRVGRADYNEQFFGPGTRLTVL.

V usage is TRBV10-3 and J usage is TRBJ2-2; weak D call: TRBD2 (5 bases). CDR3 length: 14 amino acids. Germline CDR1 is ENHRY and CDR2 is SYGVKD. The ends were cut back, 6 bases at V and 2 bases at J, with 10 bases in the middle. The CDR3 loop is CAIRGVTNTGELFF. The CDR3 DNA is TGTGCCATCAGGGGAGTCACAAACACCGGGGAGCTGTTTTTT.

The chain joins TRBV30 to TRBJ2-1, with D perhaps given as TRBD1 or TRBD2 (5 bases each). CDR1 and CDR2 from the germline V gene are GTSNPN and SVGIG (reference sequence). The CDR3 spans 11 residues. The DNA of the CDR3 is TGTGGGGGGAGCTCCTACAATGAGCAGTTCTTC. Encoded protein: CGGSSYNEQFF.

The V and J genes are TRBV5-6 and TRBJ2-3, with D possibly TRBD2 on 7 matching bases. Trimming took 4 bases from V and 3 from J, leaving 15 bases between them. Germline CDR1 is SGHDT and CDR2 is YYEEEE. This CDR3 contains 15 residues. The DNA for the CDR3 is TGTGCCAGCAGCCCGCAGGGAGGGGGTACAGATACGCAGTATTTT. This translates into CASSPQGGGTDTQYF.

Concerning this clone: This specimen includes other DNA sequences encoding the same CDR3. The genes are TRBV4-1 and TRBJ1-2; perhaps TRBD1 as D (5 bases). The CDR3 sequence is 15 residues long. V lost 1 base and J lost 2, with 11 bases in between. Germline V CDR1 and CDR2: MGHRA, YSYEKL. The CDR3 spells CASSQGQGPNYGYTF. CDR3 nucleotide sequence: TGCGCCAGCAGCCAAGGGCAGGGCCCGAACTATGGCTACACCTTC.

This chain joins TRBV7-6 and TRBJ2-3, with D perhaps matching TRBD1 (5 bases). The CDR3 covers 16 residues. Germline-derived CDR1 and CDR2 are SGHVS and FNYEAQ. V lost 0 bases to trimming and J lost 4 bases, with 14 bases between them. The DNA of the CDR3 is TGTGCCAGCAGCTTAGCAATATTCAGGGCGGCAGATACGCAGTATTTT. Protein: CASSLAIFRAADTQYF.

The chain employs TRBV4-1 and TRBJ2-2; D call uncertain. Germline CDR1 MGHRA, CDR2 YSYEKL. V lost 2 bases, J lost 4 bases, and 14 bases lay in between. This CDR3 has 16 amino acids. The CDR3 sequence: CASSQLRTASTGELFF. The CDR3 nucleotides are TGCGCCAGCAGCCAATTGAGAACAGCTAGCACCGGGGAGCTGTTTTTT.

The CDR3 coding sequence is TGTGCCAGCAGTCCAACCGCAGCGAGCGTCTCTGGGGCCAACGTCCTGACTTTC. This translates into CASSPTAASVSGANVLTF. V usage is TRBV27 and J usage is TRBJ2-6; D unresolved. The CDR3 extends over 18 amino acids. V gave up 5 bases and J gave up 0 bases, with 17 bases separating them. Germline assignment: CDR1 MNHEY and CDR2 SMNVEV (reference sequence).

This sequence joins TRBV2 and TRBJ1-6, with D unclear. Germline assignment: CDR1 SNHLY and CDR2 FYNNEI. There are 12 residues in the CDR3. V lost 6 bases and J 10 bases, leaving 10 bases between the germline ends. The CDR3 sequence: CASSQRGSPLHF. CDR3 nucleotide sequence: TGTGCCAGCAGCCAGCGTGGCTCACCCCTCCACTTT.

The chain couples TRBV14 to TRBJ2-5, with TRBD1 as a possible D gene (6 bases). The CDR3 loop spans 16 amino acids. V lost 4 bases and J lost 5, with 20 bases in between. Looked up from germline, CDR1 is SGHDN and CDR2 is FVKESK. The CDR3 region is CASSPQPQGIGETQYF. CDR3 nucleotides: TGTGCCAGCAGCCCCCAGCCCCAGGGGATAGGGGAGACCCAGTACTTC.

The V call is TRBV30, the J call TRBJ2-7; D is possibly TRBD1 (5 bases). Germline V gene lookup returns CDR1 GTSNPN and CDR2 SVGIG (reference sequence). Trimming pared 5 bases from V and 2 bases from J, leaving 19 bases between. This CDR3 region has 15 residues. The chain's CDR3 is CAWAPLPGKAYEQYF. The CDR3 DNA reads as TGTGCCTGGGCCCCACTCCCAGGGAAAGCCTACGAGCAGTACTTC.

The chain recombines TRBV7-9 with TRBJ2-7, with D possibly being TRBD1 or TRBD2 (5 bases each). Trimming stripped 0 bases from V and 6 bases from J, with 15 bases between. This CDR3 spans 15 amino acids. CDR1 is SEHNR and CDR2 is FQNEAQ in the germline V gene (reference sequence). The CDR3 here is CASSLAAGGYFEQYF. CDR3 coding DNA: TGTGCCAGCAGCTTAGCGGCTGGGGGTTATTTCGAGCAGTACTTC.

This chain links TRBV11-1 with TRBJ2-5; maybe TRBD1 (5 bases). The germline CDR1 and CDR2 sequences are SGHAT and FQDESV (reference sequence). V was shortened by 8 bases and J by 5 bases, with 15 bases between the two germline ends. This CDR3 has 13 amino acids. The CDR3 is CASEGATGETQYF. CDR3 coding DNA: TGTGCCAGCGAAGGGGCGACCGGGGAGACCCAGTACTTC.

This chain connects TRBV15 to TRBJ2-3; 11 bases map to TRBD2. Trimming cost V 1 base and J 5 bases; bases outside gene matches: 17. The germline CDR1 and CDR2 sequences are LNHNV and YYDKDF (reference sequence). This CDR3 contains 20 residues. Here the CDR3 reads CATSRGHLAGGGVSGDTQYF. DNA for the CDR3: TGTGCCACCAGCAGAGGGCATCTAGCGGGGGGTGGAGTCAGTGGAGATACGCAGTATTTT.

The rearrangement joins TRBV7-9 to TRBJ1-1; unclear D gene. CDR1 is SEHNR, CDR2 FQNEAQ, per germline (reference sequence). V shed 4 bases and J shed 1 base, with 7 bases lying between them. The CDR3 consists of 13 residues. CDR3 amino acids: CASSSQPNTEAFF. CDR3 coding DNA: TGTGCCAGCAGCTCCCAACCGAACACTGAAGCTTTCTTT.

This chain connects TRBV27 to TRBJ1-2; D remains unclear. Per the germline V gene, CDR1 is MNHEY and CDR2 is SMNVEV (reference sequence). This CDR3 comprises 12 residues. Trimming shortened V by 5 bases and J by 7 bases, and 11 bases separated the two germline ends. The CDR3 DNA reads TGTGCCAGCAGTCCCCTGGGAGGTGGCTACACCTTC. Translating it yields CASSPLGGGYTF.

This chain uses TRBV6-2 or TRBV6-3 with TRBJ2-1, with D hard to call. CDR3 length: 13 residues. Looked up from germline, CDR1 is MNHEY and CDR2 is SVGEGT. V lost 0 bases and J lost 9, with 9 bases in between. CDR3 bases: TGTGCCAGCAGTTACTCTACCGTTGGTGAGCAGTTCTTC. The encoded protein is CASSYSTVGEQFF.

The rearrangement joins TRBV7-6 to TRBJ1-1; D not resolved. V shed 5 bases and J shed 0 bases, with 13 bases lying between them. Germline values: CDR1 SGHVS, CDR2 FNYEAQ. CDR3 size: 15 residues. CDR3 sequence: CASSPLGSVNTEAFF. The CDR3 nucleotides are TGTGCCAGCAGCCCCCTCGGGTCCGTGAACACTGAAGCTTTCTTT.

This chain joins TRBV10-3 and TRBJ1-1; a possible D gene is TRBD1 (5 bases). The germline CDR1 and CDR2 sequences are ENHRY and SYGVKD. The V gene lost 3 bases and the J gene lost 6 bases, with 17 bases spanning the gap. This CDR3 is 15 amino acids long. As DNA, the CDR3 is TGTGCCATCAGTGACCGAGGACGGTCGGGGCCTGAAGCTTTCTTT. Translated, it gives CAISDRGRSGPEAFF.

The chain recombines TRBV4-3 with TRBJ1-1; no reliable D call. This CDR3 has 11 residues. The V gene lost 1 base and the J gene lost 8 bases, with 5 bases spanning the gap. The germline V gene has CDR1 LGHNA and CDR2 YSLEER. The CDR3 DNA follows: TGCGCCAGCAGCCAAGGCAGGGAAGCTTTCTTT. Protein product: CASSQGREAFF.

The V and J genes are TRBV29-1 and TRBJ1-4; TRBD1 matches at 7 bases. The CDR3 spans 11 residues. Trimming at V came to 6 bases and at J to 8 bases, leaving 3 bases not matched to a gene. CDR1 and CDR2 (germline): SQVTM, ANQGSEA. CDR3 in DNA: TGCAGCGTCTCCAGGGGGGAAAAACTGTTTTTT. It translates to CSVSRGEKLFF.

This sequence joins TRBV30 and TRBJ2-5, with D perhaps TRBD1 (6 bases). Trimming cost V 2 bases and J 1 base, with 8 bases left between them. The CDR3 consists of 13 residues. Germline CDR1 reads GTSNPN; CDR2 reads SVGIG (reference sequence). The DNA of the CDR3 is TGTGCCTGGAGTAGACAGGCCCAAGAGACCCAGTACTTC. This sequence encodes CAWSRQAQETQYF. The whole variable domain, remainder taken from reference TRBV30 and TRBJ2-5, is SQTIHQWPATLVQPVGSPLSLECTVEGTSNPNLYWYRQAAGRGLQLLFYSVGIGQISSEVPQNLSASRPQDRQFILSSKKLLLSDSGFYLCAWSRQAQETQYFGPGTRLLVL.